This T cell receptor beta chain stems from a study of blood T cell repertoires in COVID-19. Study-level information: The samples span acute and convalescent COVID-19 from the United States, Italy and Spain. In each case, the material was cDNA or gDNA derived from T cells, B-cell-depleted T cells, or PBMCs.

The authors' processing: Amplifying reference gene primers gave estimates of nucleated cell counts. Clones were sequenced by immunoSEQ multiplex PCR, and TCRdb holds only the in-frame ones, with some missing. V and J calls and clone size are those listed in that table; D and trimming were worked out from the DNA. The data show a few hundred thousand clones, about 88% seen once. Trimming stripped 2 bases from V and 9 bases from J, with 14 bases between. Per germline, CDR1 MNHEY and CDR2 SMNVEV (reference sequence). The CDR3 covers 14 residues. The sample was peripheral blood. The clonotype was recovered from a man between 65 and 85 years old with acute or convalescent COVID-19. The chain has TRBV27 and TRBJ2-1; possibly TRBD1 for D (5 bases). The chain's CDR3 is CASSLQSQGSEQFF. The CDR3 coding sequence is TGTGCCAGCAGTTTACAATCTCAGGGAAGTGAGCAGTTCTTC.